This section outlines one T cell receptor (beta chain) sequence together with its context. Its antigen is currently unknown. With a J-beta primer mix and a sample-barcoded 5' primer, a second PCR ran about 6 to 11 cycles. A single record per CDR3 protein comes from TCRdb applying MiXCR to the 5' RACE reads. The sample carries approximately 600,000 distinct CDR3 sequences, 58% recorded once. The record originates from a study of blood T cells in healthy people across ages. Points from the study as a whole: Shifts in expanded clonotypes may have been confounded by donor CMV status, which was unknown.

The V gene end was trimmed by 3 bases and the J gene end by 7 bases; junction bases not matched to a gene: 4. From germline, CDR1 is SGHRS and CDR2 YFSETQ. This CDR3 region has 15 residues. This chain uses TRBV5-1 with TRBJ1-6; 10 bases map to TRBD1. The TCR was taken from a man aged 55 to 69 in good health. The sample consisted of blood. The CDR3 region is CASSSGTGENSPLHF. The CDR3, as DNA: TGCGCCAGCAGCTCCGGGACAGGGGAGAATTCACCCCTCCACTTT.